The next 22 T cell receptor beta chains were all read from a single sample in a study of blood T cells in healthy people across ages. Combining a sample-barcoded 5' primer with a J-beta primer mix, a second PCR ran for about 7 to 11 cycles. TCRdb itself ran the 5' RACE reads through MiXCR, one entry per CDR3 protein. The top ten hold roughly 24% of the sample, which has around 2 million distinct CDR3 sequences, around 42% seen once. The sequenced sample was blood. The receptors were sampled from a human donor in good health.

The chain employs TRBV15 and TRBJ1-2; TRBD1 matches at 8 bases. Trimming took 5 bases from V and 5 from J; bases not matched to a gene: 4. CDR1 and CDR2 (germline): LNHNV, YYDKDF (reference sequence). This CDR3 contains 13 residues. CDR3 loop: CATSQRQGYGYTF. CDR3 nucleotide sequence: TGTGCCACCAGCCAACGACAGGGGTATGGCTACACCTTC.

V is TRBV4-1 and J is TRBJ2-5, with D unresolved. The CDR3 spans 12 residues. V lost 3 bases, J lost 5 bases, and 7 bases lay in between. CDR1 is MGHRA, CDR2 YSYEKL, per germline. The CDR3 here is CASSQADETQYF. The DNA for the CDR3 is TGCGCCAGCAGCCAGGCAGACGAGACCCAGTACTTC.

This clonotype was found many times. An end of the junction does not agree with germline; a read error may underlie this. This chain connects TRBV4-1 to TRBJ2-7; tentatively, D is TRBD1 (6 bases). CDR1 MGHRA and CDR2 YSYEKL come from the germline V gene. CDR3 size: 13 residues. CDR3 DNA: TGTGCCAGCAGTCCGGGACAAGCCTACGAGCAGTACTTC. This encodes CASSPGQAYEQYF.

The chain joins TRBV4-1 to TRBJ2-3; D may be TRBD2 (6 bases). Between the trimmed V and J ends, which lost 4 bases and 4 bases, there was a span of 15 bases. CDR1 and CDR2 from the germline V gene are MGHRA and YSYEKL. The CDR3 has 15 amino acids. The CDR3 DNA reads as TGCGCCAGCAGCCTTCCGGGACTCACCCCAGATACGCAGTATTTT. Translating gives CASSLPGLTPDTQYF.

The J gene is TRBJ2-7, the V gene TRBV6-1; TRBD1 is a possible D gene (5 bases). The ends were cut back, 0 bases at V and 4 bases at J, with 10 bases in the middle. The CDR3 spans 14 residues. Germline V gene data show CDR1 as MNHNS and CDR2 as SASEGT. The CDR3 is CASSEARQGYEQYF. Written as DNA, the CDR3 is TGTGCCAGCAGTGAAGCGCGGCAGGGTTACGAGCAGTACTTC.

This clonotype came up a few times. The V gene is TRBV20-1, the J gene TRBJ2-7; D remains unclear. Germline V lookup: CDR1 DFQATT, CDR2 SNEGSKA (reference sequence). The CDR3 is made up of 11 amino acids. The V end was cut by 5 bases, the J end by 4 bases, with 9 bases between. The DNA for the CDR3 is TGCAGTGCTCCTAAGGGATACGAGCAGTACTTC. This gives the protein CSAPKGYEQYF.

This rearrangement joins TRBV15 to TRBJ1-4; D uncertain. The V gene's germline CDR1 is LNHNV and CDR2 YYDKDF (reference sequence). V lost 0 bases to trimming and J lost 4 bases, with 6 bases between them. The CDR3 contains 14 residues. DNA for the CDR3: TGTGCCACCAGCAGAGAACCAGATAATGAAAAACTGTTTTTT. As protein: CATSREPDNEKLFF.

The chain employs TRBV3-1 and TRBJ1-2; D possibly corresponds to TRBD1 (6 bases). CDR3 length equals 15 residues. Between the trimmed V and J ends, which lost 4 bases and 4 bases, there was a span of 16 bases. Germline V gene sequence: CDR1 LGHDT, CDR2 YNNKEL (reference sequence). The CDR3 region is CASSPLDSNSYGYTF. CDR3 in DNA: TGTGCCAGCAGCCCTTTGGACAGTAATTCCTATGGCTACACCTTC.

The chain couples TRBV20-1 to TRBJ1-4; D perhaps matches TRBD1 (6 bases). CDR1 is DFQATT, CDR2 SNEGSKA, per germline (reference sequence). V lost 4 bases and J 8 bases, leaving 17 bases between the germline ends. CDR3 length: 14 residues. CDR3 DNA sequence: TGCAGTGCTATCCCGGGGGGGGGCTGGGAAAAACTGTTTTTT. It yields the protein CSAIPGGGWEKLFF.

The genes are TRBV13 and TRBJ1-2; 7 bases agree with TRBD1. With 2 bases clipped from V and 10 bases from J, the junction kept 10 bases outside the gene matches. This CDR3 has 14 amino acids. Germline lookup yields CDR1 PRHDT and CDR2 FYEKMQ (reference sequence). In DNA form, the CDR3 reads TGTGCCAGCAGCTTATTTGGCGGGACAGTTGTCTACACCTTC. Protein sequence: CASSLFGGTVVYTF.

Turning to this clonotype: One base away lies a much larger clone, so this may be a sequencing read error. V is TRBV10-3 and J is TRBJ2-1; 10 nucleotides line up with TRBD1. The CDR3 consists of 15 residues. CDR1 ENHRY and CDR2 SYGVKD come from the germline V gene. The CDR3 DNA reads TGTACCATCACCCCAGGGGACAGGGGACTCCATGAGCAGTTCTTC. This gives the protein CTITPGDRGLHEQFF.

The chain couples TRBV7-2 to TRBJ2-7; 8 bases fit TRBD2. V was pared by 8 bases and J by 0 bases, with 3 bases of the junction left unmatched. The CDR3 covers 13 residues. Germline CDR1 is SGHTA and CDR2 is FQGNSA. The CDR3 DNA is TGTGCCAGCCGGGGGGGGTTCTCCTACGAGCAGTACTTC. This encodes CASRGGFSYEQYF.

This clonotype has only a few counts. V usage is TRBV7-3 and J usage is TRBJ2-4; 7 bases agree with TRBD2. The V segment lost 4 bases and the J segment 8 bases; nucleotides outside the gene matches: 8. The CDR3 contains 14 residues. The germline V gene encodes CDR1 SGHTA and CDR2 FQGTGA. The CDR3 DNA follows: TGTGCCAGCAGCTCTGGGACTATTGGAGACATTCAGTACTTC. Its protein is CASSSGTIGDIQYF.

The chain links TRBV20-1 to TRBJ2-2; no definite D call. The CDR3 totals 12 residues. V was clipped by 6 bases and J by 3 bases, with 8 bases between them. CDR1 and CDR2 from the germline V gene are DFQATT and SNEGSKA (reference sequence). The CDR3 DNA reads TGCAGTGCCCCCTCGTACACCGGGGAGCTGTTTTTT. Its protein is CSAPSYTGELFF.

Note on this clonotype: Just one base apart from a much larger clone, this may be a read error. V and J are TRBV7-2 and TRBJ1-1, with no clear D. The CDR3 consists of 13 residues. In germline, CDR1 is SGHTA, CDR2 FQGNSA. In DNA form, the CDR3 reads TGTGCCAACAGCCCCCAGGTGAACACTGAAGCTTTCTTT. It translates to CANSPQVNTEAFF.

With respect to this clonotype: Since a much larger clone is just one base distant, this may be a read error. The chain combines TRBV4-1 with TRBJ1-2, with 9 bases matching TRBD1. V lost 1 base, J lost 2 bases, and 11 bases stayed unmatched. The CDR3 has 18 residues. Germline V lookup: CDR1 MGHRA, CDR2 YSYEKL. CDR3 region: CASSQGVPRTGANYGYTF. The CDR3 region has the DNA TGCGCCAGCAGCCAAGGAGTTCCGAGGACAGGGGCGAACTATGGCTACACCTTC.

This sequence joins TRBV5-5 and TRBJ2-7; D is possibly TRBD1 (6 bases). Germline V lookup: CDR1 SGHKS, CDR2 YYEKEE (reference sequence). This CDR3 has 15 amino acids. V lost 3 bases and J lost 2, with 15 bases in between. The CDR3 protein is CASSSPPDRPYEQYF. The CDR3 DNA reads as TGTGCCAGCAGCTCCCCCCCCGACAGGCCCTACGAGCAGTACTTC.

This clonotype showed up just a few times. This sequence joins TRBV5-1 and TRBJ1-2; 8 positions agree with TRBD1. Germline V gene lookup returns CDR1 SGHRS and CDR2 YFSETQ. This CDR3 has 16 amino acids. V gave up 3 bases and J gave up 2 bases; unmatched junction bases: 9. The CDR3 coding sequence is TGCGCCAGCAGCTCCCCAGGGGGCTATAGGAACTATGGCTACACCTTC. This translates into CASSSPGGYRNYGYTF. Full variable domain (outside the CDR3, taken from reference TRBV5-1 and TRBJ1-2): KAGVTQTPRYLIKTRGQQVTLSCSPISGHRSVSWYQQTPGQGLQFLFEYFSETQRNKGNFPGRFSGRQFSNSRSEMNVSTLELGDSALYLCASSSPGGYRNYGYTFGSGTRLTVV.

The sample holds a few counts of this clonotype. CDR3 bases: TGTGCCAGCAGCAACGGAGATGGGGGTATAAGTCTCGGAAGGGAGACCCAGTACTTC. It translates to CASSNGDGGISLGRETQYF. This sequence joins TRBV21-1 and TRBJ2-5; the D segment call TRBD2 is taken from the table without a DNA check. TRBV21-1 is recorded as a pseudogene. There are 19 residues in the CDR3.

At least ten counts were recorded for this clonotype. The rearrangement uses TRBV7-3 and TRBJ1-1; D is ambiguous. In germline, CDR1 is SGHTA, CDR2 FQGTGA. The CDR3 consists of 14 residues. The V gene lost 5 bases and the J gene lost 1 base, with 11 bases spanning the gap. For the CDR3, the DNA is TGTGCCAGCAGCCCCGGGTCAGCGAACACTGAAGCTTTCTTT. This translates into CASSPGSANTEAFF.

The genes are TRBV11-3 and TRBJ2-3; 9 bases match TRBD1. The CDR3 contains 15 residues. From germline, CDR1 is SGHNT and CDR2 YENEEA. Trimming cost V 4 bases and J 3 bases; bases outside gene matches: 5. In nucleotides, the CDR3 is TGTGCCAGCAGCTCATGGACAGGGGTGACAGATACGCAGTATTTT. The encoded protein is CASSSWTGVTDTQYF.

The gene calls are TRBV4-1 and TRBJ2-3; TRBD2 agrees at 11 bases. This CDR3 comprises 18 residues. The ends lost 4 bases at V and 6 bases at J; junction bases unmatched: 15. CDR1 MGHRA and CDR2 YSYEKL come from the germline V gene. The CDR3 protein is CASSLIAGGPGVRDTQYF. For the CDR3, the DNA is TGCGCCAGCAGCCTTATAGCGGGGGGGCCAGGGGTGAGGGATACGCAGTATTTT.